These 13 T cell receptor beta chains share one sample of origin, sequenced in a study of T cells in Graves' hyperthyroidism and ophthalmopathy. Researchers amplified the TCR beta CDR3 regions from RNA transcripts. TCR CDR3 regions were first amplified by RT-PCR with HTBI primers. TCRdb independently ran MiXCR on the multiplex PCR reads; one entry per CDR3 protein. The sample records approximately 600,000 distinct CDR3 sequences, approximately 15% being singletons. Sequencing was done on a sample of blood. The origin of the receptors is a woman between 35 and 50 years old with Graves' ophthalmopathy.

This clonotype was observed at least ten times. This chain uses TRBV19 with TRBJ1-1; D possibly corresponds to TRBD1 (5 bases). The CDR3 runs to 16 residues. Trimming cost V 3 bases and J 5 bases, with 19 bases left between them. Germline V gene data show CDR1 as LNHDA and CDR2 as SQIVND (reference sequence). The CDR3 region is CASSMGRGGSMTEAFF. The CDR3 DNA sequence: TGTGCCAGTAGTATGGGGAGGGGAGGGAGTATGACTGAAGCTTTCTTT.

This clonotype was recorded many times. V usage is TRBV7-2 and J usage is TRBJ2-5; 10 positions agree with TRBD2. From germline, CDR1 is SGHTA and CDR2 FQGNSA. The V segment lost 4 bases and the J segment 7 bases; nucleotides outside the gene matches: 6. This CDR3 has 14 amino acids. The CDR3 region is CASSWTSGGGTQYF. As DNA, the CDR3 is TGTGCCAGCAGCTGGACTAGCGGAGGGGGGACCCAGTACTTC.

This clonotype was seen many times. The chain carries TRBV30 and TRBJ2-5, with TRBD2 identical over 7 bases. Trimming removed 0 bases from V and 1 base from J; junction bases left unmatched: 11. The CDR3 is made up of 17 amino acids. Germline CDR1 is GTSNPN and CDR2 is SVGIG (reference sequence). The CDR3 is CAWSVSRGRDGQETQYF. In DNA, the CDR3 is TGTGCCTGGAGTGTATCTCGCGGGAGAGACGGCCAAGAGACCCAGTACTTC.

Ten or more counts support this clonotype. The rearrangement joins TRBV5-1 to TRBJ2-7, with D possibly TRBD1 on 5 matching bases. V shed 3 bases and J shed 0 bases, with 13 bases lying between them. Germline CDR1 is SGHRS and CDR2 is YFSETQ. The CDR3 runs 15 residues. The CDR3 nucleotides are TGCGCCAGCAGCTATGGGGCGGTGGGCTCCTACGAGCAGTACTTC. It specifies CASSYGAVGSYEQYF. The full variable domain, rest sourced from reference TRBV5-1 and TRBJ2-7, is KAGVTQTPRYLIKTRGQQVTLSCSPISGHRSVSWYQQTPGQGLQFLFEYFSETQRNKGNFPGRFSGRQFSNSRSEMNVSTLELGDSALYLCASSYGAVGSYEQYFGPGTRLTVT.

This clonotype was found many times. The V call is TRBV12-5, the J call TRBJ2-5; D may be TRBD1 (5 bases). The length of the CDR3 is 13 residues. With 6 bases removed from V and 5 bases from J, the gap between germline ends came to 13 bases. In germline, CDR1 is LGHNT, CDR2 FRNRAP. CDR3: CASGPRVGETQYF. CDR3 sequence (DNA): TGTGCTAGTGGGCCCAGGGTGGGGGAGACCCAGTACTTC.

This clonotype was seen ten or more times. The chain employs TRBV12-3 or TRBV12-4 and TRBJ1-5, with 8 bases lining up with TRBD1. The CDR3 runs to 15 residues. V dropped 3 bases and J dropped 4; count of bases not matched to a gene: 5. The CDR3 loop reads CASSLGQGANQPQHF. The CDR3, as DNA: TGTGCCAGCAGTTTGGGGCAGGGGGCGAATCAGCCCCAGCATTTT.

CDR3 in amino acids: CASEERGKPQHF. The CDR3 bases are TGTGCCAGCGAGGAGCGGGGGAAGCCCCAGCATTTT. The rearrangement uses TRBV6-1 and TRBJ1-5; possible D gene TRBD1, 5 bases. The CDR3 length is 12 residues. Germline-derived CDR1 and CDR2 are MNHNS and SASEGT. V dropped 8 bases and J dropped 8 bases, with 13 bases sitting between them.

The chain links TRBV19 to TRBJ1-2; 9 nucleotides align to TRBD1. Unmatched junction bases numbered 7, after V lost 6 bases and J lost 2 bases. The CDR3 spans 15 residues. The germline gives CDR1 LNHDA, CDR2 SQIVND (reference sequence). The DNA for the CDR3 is TGTGCCAGTAGGGGCACCGGGACAGGGAACTATGGCTACACCTTC. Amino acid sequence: CASRGTGTGNYGYTF.

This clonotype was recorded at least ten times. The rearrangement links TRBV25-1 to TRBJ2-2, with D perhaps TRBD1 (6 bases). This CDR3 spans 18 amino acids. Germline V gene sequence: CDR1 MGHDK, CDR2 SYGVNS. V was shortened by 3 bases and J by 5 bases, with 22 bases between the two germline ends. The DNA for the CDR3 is TGTGCCAGCAGTGATTGGACAGACCTTACCCCTGGGACCGGGGAGCTGTTTTTT. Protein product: CASSDWTDLTPGTGELFF.

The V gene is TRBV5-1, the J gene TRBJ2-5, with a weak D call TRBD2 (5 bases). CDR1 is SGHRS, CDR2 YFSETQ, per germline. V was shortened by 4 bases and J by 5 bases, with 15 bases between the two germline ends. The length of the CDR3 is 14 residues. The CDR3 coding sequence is TGCGCCAGCAGCGATGGAGGCTATAGGGAGACCCAGTACTTC. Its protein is CASSDGGYRETQYF.

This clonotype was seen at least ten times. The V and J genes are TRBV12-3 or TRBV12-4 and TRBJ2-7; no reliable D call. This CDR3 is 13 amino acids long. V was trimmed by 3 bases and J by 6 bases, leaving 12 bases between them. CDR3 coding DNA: TGTGCCAGCAGTTTGGCCCGGGCGCCCGAGCAGTACTTC. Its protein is CASSLARAPEQYF.

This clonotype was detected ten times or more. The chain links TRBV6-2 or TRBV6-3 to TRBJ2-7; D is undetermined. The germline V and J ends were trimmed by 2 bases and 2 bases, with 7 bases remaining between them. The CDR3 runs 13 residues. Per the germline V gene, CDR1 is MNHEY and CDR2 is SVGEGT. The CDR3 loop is CASSYDPTYEQYF. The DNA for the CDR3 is TGTGCCAGCAGTTACGACCCCACCTACGAGCAGTACTTC.

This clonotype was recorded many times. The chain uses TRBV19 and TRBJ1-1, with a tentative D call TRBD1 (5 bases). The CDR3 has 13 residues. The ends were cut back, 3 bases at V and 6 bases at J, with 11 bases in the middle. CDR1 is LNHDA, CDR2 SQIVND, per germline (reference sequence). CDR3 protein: CASSIGGMAEAFF. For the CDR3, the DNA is TGTGCCAGTAGTATCGGGGGAATGGCTGAAGCTTTCTTT. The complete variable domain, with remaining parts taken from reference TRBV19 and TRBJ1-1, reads DGGITQSPKYLFRKEGQNVTLSCEQNLNHDAMYWYRQDPGQGLRLIYYSQIVNDFQKGDIAEGYSVSREKKESFPLTVTSAQKNPTAFYLCASSIGGMAEAFFGQGTRLTVV.